What follows are 11 T cell receptor beta chains derived from one specimen sequenced in a study of OX40 agonist ivuxolimab in advanced cancers. The method was immunoSEQ multiplex PCR; TCRdb's version includes in-frame clones alone and lacks a portion of them. Among approximately 88,000 clones listed, around nine tenths were seen once. The input for sequencing was CD4+ or CD8+ T cells sorted from blood, taken in a trial of the OX40 agonist ivuxolimab. These receptors all come from an adult with an advanced solid tumor such as melanoma, head and neck, liver or kidney cancer.

The rearrangement joins TRBV21-1 to TRBJ1-5; TRBD1 is the table's D call, not checked against the DNA. TRBV21-1 is shown as a pseudogene. The CDR3 sequence is 14 residues long. CDR3 coding DNA: TGTGCCAGCAGCTACAGGGACCTCAATCAGCCCCAGCATTTT. Its protein is CASSYRDLNQPQHF.

This chain links TRBV4-1 with TRBJ2-7; TRBD2 might be the D (5 bases). V dropped 5 bases and J dropped 5 bases, with 10 bases sitting between them. From germline, CDR1 is MGHRA and CDR2 YSYEKL. The CDR3 length is 12 residues. This chain's CDR3 is CASSSGFHEQYF. The CDR3 nucleotides read TGCGCCAGCAGCTCGGGGTTCCACGAGCAGTACTTC.

The chain is built from TRBV27 and TRBJ1-2; D is unresolved. Germline V gives CDR1 MNHEY, CDR2 SMNVEV (reference sequence). The CDR3 runs to 15 residues. Trimming removed 1 base from V and 2 bases from J, with 11 bases in between. CDR3 DNA: TGTGCCAGCAGTTTATACCCCGGGGAAAACTATGGCTACACCTTC. Its translation is CASSLYPGENYGYTF.

V and J are TRBV5-1 and TRBJ1-2, with D unclear. CDR3 length equals 14 residues. Trimming removed 0 bases from V and 3 bases from J, with 9 bases in between. The V gene's germline CDR1 is SGHRS and CDR2 YFSETQ. The CDR3 sequence is CASSLGEAYYGYTF. The CDR3 coding sequence is TGCGCCAGCAGCTTGGGCGAGGCATACTATGGCTACACCTTC.

The chain employs TRBV6-5 and TRBJ1-2, with 7 bases lining up with TRBD1. J gave up 8 bases and V 7 bases, and 13 bases lay outside the gene matches. This CDR3 has 14 amino acids. Looked up from germline, CDR1 is MNHEY and CDR2 is SVGAGI. The chain's CDR3 is CASNPPGRGHGYTF. CDR3 sequence (DNA): TGTGCCAGCAACCCCCCGGGGAGGGGGCACGGCTACACCTTC.

This clone was recorded once. The rearrangement joins TRBV5-6 to TRBJ2-7; TRBD2 is a possible D gene (5 bases). Trimming shortened V by 3 bases and J by 3 bases, and 10 bases separated the two germline ends. Germline V CDR1 and CDR2: SGHDT, YYEEEE. This CDR3 has 13 amino acids. The CDR3 region has the DNA TGTGCCAGCAGCTCGGGATTTAACTACGAGCAGTACTTC. Translating it yields CASSSGFNYEQYF.

The chain uses TRBV30 and TRBJ2-5; D not certain. The CDR3 contains 13 residues. Germline-derived CDR1 and CDR2 are GTSNPN and SVGIG (reference sequence). V lost 1 base, J lost 5 bases, and 11 bases lay in between. The CDR3 nucleotides read TGTGCCTGGAGTGGAACGGCGAGCGAGACCCAGTACTTC. Protein sequence: CAWSGTASETQYF.

In its sample, this clone was seen many times. The chain links TRBV7-9 to TRBJ2-1, with TRBD2 matching over 10 bases. CDR1 is SEHNR, CDR2 FQNEAQ, per germline (reference sequence). CDR3 length equals 14 residues. The V segment lost 3 bases and the J segment 6 bases; nucleotides outside the gene matches: 2. The CDR3: CASSLASGSNEQFF. The CDR3 DNA reads TGTGCCAGCAGCTTGGCTAGCGGGAGCAATGAGCAGTTCTTC.

The chain links TRBV18 to TRBJ1-5; 8 bases map to TRBD1. CDR1 and CDR2 from the germline V gene are KGHSH and LQKENI. With 3 bases clipped from V and 3 bases from J, the junction kept 4 bases outside the gene matches. The CDR3 length is 15 residues. This chain's CDR3 is CASSPSDRDNQPQHF. Here the CDR3 DNA reads TGTGCCAGCTCACCCTCGGACAGGGACAATCAGCCCCAGCATTTT.

There are a few counts of this clone. This sequence joins TRBV19 and TRBJ1-5, with D possibly TRBD1 on 6 matching bases. Germline V gene data show CDR1 as LNHDA and CDR2 as SQIVND (reference sequence). The CDR3 runs to 14 residues. V shed 5 bases and J shed 6 bases, with 14 bases lying between them. This CDR3 is CASSSRQVGQPQHF. CDR3 bases: TGTGCCAGTAGTTCAAGACAGGTTGGTCAGCCCCAGCATTTT. The entire variable domain, with the rest obtained from reference TRBV19 and TRBJ1-5, is as follows: DGGITQSPKYLFRKEGQNVTLSCEQNLNHDAMYWYRQDPGQGLRLIYYSQIVNDFQKGDIAEGYSVSREKKESFPLTVTSAQKNPTAFYLCASSSRQVGQPQHFGDGTRLSIL.

This clone has a single count. The rearrangement links TRBV6-5 to TRBJ1-2, with D perhaps matching TRBD1 (5 bases). Germline V lookup: CDR1 MNHEY, CDR2 SVGAGI. Trimming shortened V by 2 bases and J by 5 bases, and 15 bases separated the two germline ends. CDR3 size: 15 residues. The DNA of the CDR3 is TGTGCCAGCAGTTACAGAGGTCCGGGGGTTTATGGCTACACCTTC. Its translation: CASSYRGPGVYGYTF.